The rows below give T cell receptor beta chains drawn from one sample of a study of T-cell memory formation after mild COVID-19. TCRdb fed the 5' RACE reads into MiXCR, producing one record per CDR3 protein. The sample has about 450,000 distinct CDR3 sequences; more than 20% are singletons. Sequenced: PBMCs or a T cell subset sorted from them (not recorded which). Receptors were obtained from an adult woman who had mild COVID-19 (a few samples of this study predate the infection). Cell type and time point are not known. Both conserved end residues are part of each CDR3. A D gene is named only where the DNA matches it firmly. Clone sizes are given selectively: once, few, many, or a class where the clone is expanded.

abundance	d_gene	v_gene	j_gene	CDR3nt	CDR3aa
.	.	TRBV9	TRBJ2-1	TGTGCCAGCAGCGTAGCTTGGGTGGACAATGAGCAGTTCTTC	CASSVAWVDNEQFF
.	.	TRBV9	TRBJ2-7	TGTGCCAGCAGCGCTTTGGACGCCGAGTCTCCCTACGAGCAGTACTTC	CASSALDAESPYEQYF
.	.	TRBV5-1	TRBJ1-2	TGCGCCAGCAGCTTGGAAGTTGGCAGGGGAAACTATGGCTACACCTTC	CASSLEVGRGNYGYTF
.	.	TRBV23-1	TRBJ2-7	TGCGCCAGCACCACCCAACCCGCGGATAGCGAGCAGTACTTC	CASTTQPADSEQYF
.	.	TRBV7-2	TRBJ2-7	TGTGCCAGCAGCTTTACAGGGTCCACGAACTTTTACGAGCAGTACTTC	CASSFTGSTNFYEQYF
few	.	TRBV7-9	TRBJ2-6	TGTGCCAGCAGCTTTCCTGGAGAGGATGCTTCTGGGGCCAACGTCCTGACTTTC	CASSFPGEDASGANVLTF
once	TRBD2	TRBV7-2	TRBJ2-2	TGTGCCAGCAGCTTCGGCCCTAGCGGGGGGGCGGTCACCGGGGAGCTGTTTTTT	CASSFGPSGGAVTGELFF
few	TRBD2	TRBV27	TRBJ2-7	TGTGCCAGCAGTGCGGGACTAGCGGAGTACTTC	CASSAGLAEYF
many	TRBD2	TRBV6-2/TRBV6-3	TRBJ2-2	TGTGCCAGCATTTTAACCCCGGGACTAGGGGCCACCGGGGAGCTGTTTTTT	CASILTPGLGATGELFF
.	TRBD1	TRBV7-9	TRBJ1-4	TGTGCCAGCAGCAAAGAACAGGGGTTAAGTGAAAAACTGTTTTTT	CASSKEQGLSEKLFF
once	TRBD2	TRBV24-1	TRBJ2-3	TGTGCCACCAGTGATTGGGGACTACGCGGGAGGGCCCGCACAGATACGCAGTATTTT	CATSDWGLRGRARTDTQYF
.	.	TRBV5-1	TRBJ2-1	TGCGCCAGCAGCTTGGCCGGGCAGGGTGTTTACGCTGAGCAGTTCTTC	CASSLAGQGVYAEQFF
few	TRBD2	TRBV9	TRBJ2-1	TGTGCCAGCAGCGTAGTCGGGACTAGCGGGAAGACTAATGAGCAGTTCTTC	CASSVVGTSGKTNEQFF
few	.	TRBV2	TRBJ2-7	TGTGCCAGCAGTGCCAGCAGACGCTCCTACGAGCAGTACTTC	CASSASRRSYEQYF
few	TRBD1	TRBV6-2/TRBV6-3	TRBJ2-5	TGTGCCAGCAGCGACAGGGTCCGAGAGACCCAGTACTTC	CASSDRVRETQYF
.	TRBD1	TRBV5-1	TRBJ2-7	TGCGCCAGCAGCTTGGCCCCGGGACAGGGGCAGAGGAGCTCCTACGAGCAGTACTTC	CASSLAPGQGQRSSYEQYF
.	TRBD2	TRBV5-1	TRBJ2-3	TGCGCCAGCAGCTTGGCCCTAGCGGGAGGCACAGATACGCAGTATTTT	CASSLALAGGTDTQYF
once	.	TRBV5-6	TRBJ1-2	TGTGCCAGCAGCTCGGCCGGGGGCCGATATGGCTACACCTTC	CASSSAGGRYGYTF
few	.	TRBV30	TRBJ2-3	TGTGCCTGGAGTGGGGGACGATGGTCAACAGATACGCAGTATTTT	CAWSGGRWSTDTQYF
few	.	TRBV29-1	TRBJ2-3	TGCAGCGTTGATTTGGGGGGCCGGAGCACAGATACGCAGTATTTT	CSVDLGGRSTDTQYF
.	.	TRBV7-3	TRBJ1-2	TGTGCCAGCAGCTTAACGGGCAGGGAGCTTGATGGCTACACCTTC	CASSLTGRELDGYTF
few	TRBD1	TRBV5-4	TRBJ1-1	TGTGCCAGCAGCTCCCCGGGACAGGGGCCCCAGAACACTGAAGCTTTCTTT	CASSSPGQGPQNTEAFF
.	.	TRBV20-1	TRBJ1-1	TGCAGTGCTAGCCCGGACACCTCCCGTTTGGCTTTCTTT	CSASPDTSRLAFF
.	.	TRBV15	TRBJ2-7	TGTGCCACCAGCAGAGAAACACATGCCCCCTACGAGCAGTACTTC	CATSRETHAPYEQYF
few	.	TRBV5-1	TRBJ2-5	TGCGCCAGCAGTAAGGGGGCTCAGCGGGGGTACCAAGAGACCCAGTACTTC	CASSKGAQRGYQETQYF
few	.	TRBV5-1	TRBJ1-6	TGCGCCAGCAGCTTGGCTGGGATATCAATGGATTCACCCCTCCACTTT	CASSLAGISMDSPLHF
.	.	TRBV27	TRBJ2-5	TGTGCCAGCAGTTTGGTCAGAGATAACCAAGAGACCCAGTACTTC	CASSLVRDNQETQYF
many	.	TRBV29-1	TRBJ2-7	TGCAGCGTTGAAATGGGAGACGAGGGGAACTACGAGCAGTACTTC	CSVEMGDEGNYEQYF
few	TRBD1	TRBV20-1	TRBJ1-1	TGCAGTGCCAGGAGGGGGCTTTCGACTGAAGCTTTCTTT	CSARRGLSTEAFF